This T cell receptor (beta chain) came from a study of vaccination effects on CD4 cells after COVID-19. Sequencing used immunoSEQ multiplex PCR; TCRdb keeps in-frame clones, though not all of them. The sample has tens of thousands of clones, around 75% seen once. To note about this clone: Its antigen is currently unknown.

Before sequencing took place, the ViraFEST assay used viral peptide pools to expand antigen-specific CD4+ T cells. A 10-day culture period preceded the isolation of CD4+ T cells. PCR showed that the person got SARS-CoV-2 infection at some point between March and December 2020. V was shortened by 2 bases and J by 5 bases, with 13 bases between the two germline ends. Looked up from germline, CDR1 is SGHRS and CDR2 is YFSETQ. This CDR3 is built from 15 residues. The receptor was derived from a human donor who had a prior SARS-CoV-2 infection. Sample: CD4+ T cells from PBMCs cultured with a peptide pool, taken before COVID-19 vaccination. V is TRBV5-1 and J is TRBJ1-4; tentative D call: TRBD1 (5 bases). The CDR3 sequence is CASSFGAVGNEKLFF. As DNA, the CDR3 is TGCGCCAGCAGCTTCGGGGCCGTCGGAAATGAAAAACTGTTTTTT.